Shown below are 20 T cell receptor beta chains from a single sample sequenced in a study of T cell repertoires in cytomegalovirus infection. TCRdb re-called the reads with MiXCR, one entry per CDR3 protein. Of some 390,000 distinct CDR3 sequences in the sample, 15% to 20% are singletons; the top ten hold around 8.6%. Sequencing was carried out using PBMCs. These receptors were collected from a human donor in good health (CMV status not recorded). Some clones in this sample may be carry-over from other donors' samples.

This clonotype was counted at least ten times. The chain is built from TRBV7-2 and TRBJ2-1; D uncertain. The germline V gene has CDR1 SGHTA and CDR2 FQGNSA. V lost 4 bases, J lost 10 bases, and 8 bases lay in between. The CDR3 has 11 amino acids. The CDR3 DNA is TGTGCCAGCAGCTCCAGTCTAGAGCAGTTCTTC. Translated: CASSSSLEQFF. Using reference TRBV7-2 and TRBJ2-1 for the parts outside the CDR3, the full variable domain is GAGVSQSPSNKVTEKGKDVELRCDPISGHTALYWYRQSLGQGLEFLIYFQGNSAPDKSGLPSDRFSAERTGGSVSTLTIQRTQQEDSAVYLCASSSSLEQFFGPGTRLTVL.

The gene calls are TRBV12-3 or TRBV12-4 and TRBJ2-1; 7 bases fit TRBD1. The CDR3 length is 17 residues. The junction had 15 bases not matched to a gene; V was cut back by 6 bases and J by 4 bases. Here the CDR3 DNA reads TGTGCCAGCAGACCCCGATCCGGGACAGCGATATACAATGAGCAGTTCTTC. This sequence encodes CASRPRSGTAIYNEQFF.

The CDR3 DNA follows: TGTGCCGTCCCGGGACAGGGTGATCGGGAGCTGTTTTTT. This sequence encodes CAVPGQGDRELFF. The gene calls are TRBV10-3 and TRBJ2-2; 9 bases line up with TRBD1. Trimming at V came to 11 bases and at J to 9 bases, leaving 10 bases not matched to a gene. Germline CDR1 and CDR2: ENHRY and SYGVKD. The CDR3 extends over 13 amino acids.

This clonotype was counted between two and nine times. The chain couples TRBV6-6 to TRBJ2-5, with a possible D match to TRBD2 (5 bases). Germline V lookup: CDR1 MNHNY, CDR2 SVGAGI (reference sequence). The CDR3 runs 15 residues. Trimming pared 7 bases from V and 3 bases from J, leaving 18 bases between. CDR3 protein: CASNGVAAGEETQYF. Written as DNA, the CDR3 is TGTGCCAGCAATGGAGTGGCGGCGGGTGAAGAGACCCAGTACTTC.

This clonotype was seen ten or more times. The chain joins TRBV28 to TRBJ1-6, with D perhaps TRBD1 (6 bases). Germline-derived CDR1 and CDR2 are MDHEN and SYDVKM. This CDR3 spans 14 amino acids. The V gene lost 6 bases and the J gene lost 6 bases, with 12 bases spanning the gap. The CDR3 region is CASSLRGLNSPLHF. The CDR3 DNA is TGTGCCAGCAGCTTACGGGGGCTTAATTCACCCCTCCACTTT.

This clonotype was counted between two and nine times. This rearrangement joins TRBV20-1 to TRBJ1-2; tentative D call: TRBD1 (6 bases). With 6 bases removed from V and 5 bases from J, the gap between germline ends came to 10 bases. Germline-derived CDR1 and CDR2 are DFQATT and SNEGSKA (reference sequence). CDR3 length: 11 amino acids. The CDR3 DNA reads TGCAGTGCCGGGACACCATATGGCTACACCTTC. Its translation: CSAGTPYGYTF.

This clonotype was observed many times. This sequence joins TRBV7-2 and TRBJ2-3; possible D gene TRBD2, 5 bases. The CDR3 spans 14 residues. V lost 4 bases and J 2 bases, leaving 10 bases between the germline ends. The germline V gene encodes CDR1 SGHTA and CDR2 FQGNSA. The DNA for the CDR3 is TGTGCCAGCAGCTCCAGCGGCTTCACAGATACGCAGTATTTT. Protein sequence: CASSSSGFTDTQYF.

This clonotype occurred a few times. The V call is TRBV7-2, the J call TRBJ2-7; D ambiguous. CDR1 SGHTA and CDR2 FQGNSA come from the germline V gene. The germline V and J ends were trimmed by 4 bases and 3 bases, with 10 bases remaining between them. CDR3 length: 13 amino acids. DNA for the CDR3: TGTGCCAGCAGCTCGACACTCCTCTACGAGCAGTACTTC. It encodes CASSSTLLYEQYF.

This clonotype came up a few times. The DNA for the CDR3 is TGCGCCAGCAGCTTGGCGGGCGAAAGCTCCTACAATGAGCAGTTCTTC. Translation: CASSLAGESSYNEQFF. The rearrangement links TRBV5-1 to TRBJ2-1; D is unclear. The CDR3 runs 16 residues. Germline CDR1 reads SGHRS; CDR2 reads YFSETQ. Trimming pared 0 bases from V and 0 bases from J, leaving 10 bases between.

The table lists this clonotype with a few counts. The chain links TRBV12-3 or TRBV12-4 to TRBJ2-5; D might be TRBD1 or TRBD2, each matching 6 bases. Trimming took off 11 bases at V and 4 bases at J, with 17 bases between the two ends. The CDR3 runs 13 residues. This chain's CDR3 is CASGAGGLETQYF. CDR3 coding DNA: TGTGCCTCCGGGGCTGGGGGGCTAGAGACCCAGTACTTC.

This clonotype was seen at least ten times. V gene TRBV7-2 combines with J gene TRBJ1-2; D gene unclear. Trimming pared 5 bases from V and 2 bases from J, leaving 15 bases between. The germline V gene encodes CDR1 SGHTA and CDR2 FQGNSA. The CDR3 is made up of 15 amino acids. CDR3 sequence (DNA): TGTGCCAGCAGCCCGAGATCCGGCAGCAACTATGGCTACACCTTC. Translation gives CASSPRSGSNYGYTF.

This clonotype was found many times. CDR3 nucleotides: TGTGCCAGCAGTGCCAGTTATGACAGGGATTTGTCTAACTATGGCTACACCTTC. Amino acid sequence: CASSASYDRDLSNYGYTF. The chain carries TRBV6-1 and TRBJ1-2; the match to TRBD1 covers 7 bases. V dropped 4 bases and J dropped 0; count of bases not matched to a gene: 14. CDR1 and CDR2 (germline): MNHNS, SASEGT. There are 18 residues in the CDR3.

The CDR3 DNA sequence: TGTGCCAGCAGTGAGCAGGGCGCTGAAGCTTTCTTT. Residues: CASSEQGAEAFF. This rearrangement joins TRBV2 to TRBJ1-1; possible D gene TRBD1, 5 bases. V was trimmed by 3 bases and J by 6 bases, leaving 8 bases between them. CDR1 is SNHLY, CDR2 FYNNEI, per germline. The CDR3 is made up of 12 amino acids.

The gene calls are TRBV19 and TRBJ2-1, with TRBD2 as a possible D gene (6 bases). The V gene's germline CDR1 is LNHDA and CDR2 SQIVND (reference sequence). This CDR3 region has 13 residues. V was clipped by 1 base and J by 6 bases, with 7 bases between them. The DNA of the CDR3 is TGTGCCAGTAGTATAGGGGAGGCCAATGAGCAGTTCTTC. Its protein is CASSIGEANEQFF.

V gene TRBV5-6 combines with J gene TRBJ2-1; D is perhaps TRBD2 (5 bases). Germline assignment: CDR1 SGHDT and CDR2 YYEEEE. The V and J ends lost 2 bases and 9 bases respectively, with 15 bases between them. The CDR3 has 14 residues. This CDR3 is CASSFEGVGSEQFF. In DNA form, the CDR3 reads TGTGCCAGCAGCTTCGAGGGAGTGGGTAGTGAGCAGTTCTTC.

The chain uses TRBV12-3 or TRBV12-4 and TRBJ1-6; no reliable D call. V was cut by 3 bases and J by 8 bases, with 11 bases left in between. CDR3 length: 14 residues. CDR3 DNA sequence: TGTGCCAGCAGTTTGTCAATCGGGTATTCACCCCTCCACTTT. Protein product: CASSLSIGYSPLHF.

This clonotype turned up a few times. The chain couples TRBV18 to TRBJ2-5; tentatively, D is TRBD2 (5 bases). V lost 3 bases to trimming and J lost 5 bases, with 10 bases between them. Germline values: CDR1 KGHSH, CDR2 LQKENI. CDR3 length equals 13 residues. The CDR3 sequence is CASSPVREETQYF. As DNA, the CDR3 is TGTGCCAGCTCACCTGTTAGGGAGGAGACCCAGTACTTC.

Ten or more counts support this clonotype. The rearrangement links TRBV7-2 to TRBJ2-3, with TRBD1 matching over 8 bases. The CDR3 extends over 16 amino acids. Losses at the gene ends were 1 base for V and 5 bases for J; bases not matched to a gene: 8. Germline values: CDR1 SGHTA, CDR2 FQGNSA. CDR3 sequence: CASSLEGTGLRDTQYF. The CDR3 DNA is TGTGCCAGCAGCTTAGAGGGGACAGGCCTCAGAGATACGCAGTATTTT.

The gene calls are TRBV27 and TRBJ2-1; 12 bases are a match to TRBD2. The CDR3 totals 17 residues. V was pared by 6 bases and J by 5 bases, with 11 bases of the junction left unmatched. Germline assignment: CDR1 MNHEY and CDR2 SMNVEV (reference sequence). CDR3 nucleotides: TGTGCCAGCAGCCCACTAGCGGGAGGAGTCTTTAACAATGAGCAGTTCTTC. This sequence encodes CASSPLAGGVFNNEQFF.

This clonotype appeared a few times. V usage is TRBV27 and J usage is TRBJ2-5; TRBD1 matches at 7 bases. The CDR3 extends over 13 amino acids. Germline CDR1 MNHEY, CDR2 SMNVEV (reference sequence). V dropped 7 bases and J dropped 1; count of bases not matched to a gene: 3. For the CDR3, the DNA is TGTGCCAGCAAGACAGGGACCCAAGAGACCCAGTACTTC. It translates to CASKTGTQETQYF.